Listed here are 22 T cell receptor beta chains from one sample, sequenced in a study of resident and recirculating memory T cells in vitiligo. The method was immunoSEQ multiplex PCR; TCRdb's version includes in-frame clones alone and lacks a portion of them. Of tens of thousands of clones in the sample, roughly nine tenths were seen once. Material for sequencing was blood. The receptors shown here come from a male donor with vitiligo.

The chain employs TRBV11-1 and TRBJ2-7, with TRBD1 as a possible D gene (5 bases). CDR3 length: 15 residues. Per germline, CDR1 SGHAT and CDR2 FQDESV (reference sequence). V was clipped by 2 bases and J by 2 bases, with 13 bases between them. This CDR3 is CASSLLQALPYEQYF. The CDR3 bases are TGTGCCAGCAGCTTATTACAGGCCTTACCCTACGAGCAGTACTTC.

The genes are TRBV19 and TRBJ1-2, with D unresolved. CDR3 length: 13 residues. Trimming took 3 bases from V and 4 from J, leaving 9 bases between them. Germline V lookup: CDR1 LNHDA, CDR2 SQIVND (reference sequence). The CDR3 sequence: CASSMGQFYGYTF. The CDR3 DNA sequence: TGTGCCAGTAGTATGGGCCAGTTCTATGGCTACACCTTC.

The chain employs TRBV5-4 and TRBJ1-2, with 10 bases lining up with TRBD1. The CDR3 is made up of 16 amino acids. Germline-derived CDR1 and CDR2 are SGHNT and YYREEE (reference sequence). V was pared by 3 bases and J by 0 bases, with 5 bases of the junction left unmatched. The CDR3 region has the DNA TGTGCCAGCAGCTCGCCGGGACAGGGGCCTAACTATGGCTACACCTTC. This codes for CASSSPGQGPNYGYTF.

V is TRBV7-2 and J is TRBJ2-3; D remains ambiguous. Germline V gene lookup returns CDR1 SGHTA and CDR2 FQGNSA. The CDR3 totals 12 residues. The V end lost 2 bases, the J end lost 3 bases, and 3 bases lay between the germline ends. The CDR3 protein is CASSLITDTQYF. The DNA of the CDR3 is TGTGCCAGCAGCTTAATAACAGATACGCAGTATTTT. The full variable domain, with the rest looked up from reference TRBV7-2 and TRBJ2-3, is GAGVSQSPSNKVTEKGKDVELRCDPISGHTALYWYRQSLGQGLEFLIYFQGNSAPDKSGLPSDRFSAERTGGSVSTLTIQRTQQEDSAVYLCASSLITDTQYFGPGTRLTVL.

The chain recombines TRBV9 with TRBJ2-6; D unresolved. The V gene lost 0 bases and the J gene lost 0 bases, with 7 bases spanning the gap. CDR1 SGDLS and CDR2 YYNGEE come from the germline V gene. The CDR3 loop spans 16 amino acids. CDR3 protein: CASSVDRVSGANVLTF. The CDR3 nucleotides are TGTGCCAGCAGCGTAGATCGGGTCTCTGGGGCCAACGTCCTGACTTTC.

For this clone: This specimen includes other DNA sequences encoding the same CDR3. The J gene is TRBJ1-5, the V gene TRBV5-5, with D possibly being TRBD1 (6 bases). Germline V gene sequence: CDR1 SGHKS, CDR2 YYEKEE (reference sequence). V was trimmed by 0 bases and J by 7 bases, leaving 14 bases between them. CDR3 length: 15 residues. The chain's CDR3 is CASSLERQGSQPQHF. The DNA of the CDR3 is TGTGCCAGCAGCTTGGAGCGGCAGGGGTCCCAGCCCCAGCATTTT.

Worth noting for this clone: It is unclear where the CDR3 begins or ends on the DNA, so no DNA is shown, and the CDR3 is as TCRdb lists it. The rearrangement uses TRBV28 and TRBJ1-1; the table's TRBD1 call for D was not verified on the DNA. Counting both end residues, the CDR3 totals 15 amino acids. The V gene's germline CDR1 is MDHEN and CDR2 SYDVKM. The CDR3: CASSTSDRAGTEAFF.

The chain links TRBV7-8 to TRBJ2-5; 12 bases agree with TRBD2. This CDR3 comprises 14 residues. Losses at the gene ends were 5 bases for V and 9 bases for J; bases not matched to a gene: 7. Germline V gives CDR1 SGHVS, CDR2 FQNEAQ. CDR3 in amino acids: CASSVTSGGRAQYF. The CDR3 DNA is TGTGCCAGCAGCGTTACTAGCGGGGGGAGGGCCCAGTACTTC. The entire variable domain, with the rest obtained from reference TRBV7-8 and TRBJ2-5, is as follows: GAGVSQSPRYKVAKRGQDVALRCDPISGHVSLFWYQQALGQGPEFLTYFQNEAQLDKSGLPSDRFFAERPEGSVSTLKIQRTQQEDSAVYLCASSVTSGGRAQYFGPGTRLLVL.

This chain connects TRBV7-3 to TRBJ2-3, with 8 bases identical to TRBD1. The CDR3 is 16 amino acids. The germline CDR1 and CDR2 sequences are SGHTA and FQGTGA. The ends lost 5 bases at V and 4 bases at J; junction bases unmatched: 11. CDR3 sequence (DNA): TGTGCCAGCAGCCCGCGGACAGGGATCAGGTCAGATACGCAGTATTTT. Its protein product is CASSPRTGIRSDTQYF.

The chain couples TRBV4-3 to TRBJ2-5, with TRBD2 as a possible D gene (6 bases). The V gene's germline CDR1 is LGHNA and CDR2 YSLEER. Trimming left V 0 bases short and J 7 bases short, with 21 bases between. The CDR3 spans 17 residues. The CDR3: CASSQDSVEGPRGTQYF. Written as DNA, the CDR3 is TGCGCCAGCAGCCAAGATTCAGTTGAGGGCCCGCGGGGGACCCAGTACTTC.

The chain uses TRBV6-6 and TRBJ1-4; D gene uncertain. The germline CDR1 and CDR2 sequences are MNHNY and SVGAGI (reference sequence). Trimming removed 6 bases at V and 6 bases at J, with 11 bases between. The CDR3 length is 13 residues. Written as DNA, the CDR3 is TGTGCCAGCAGCGTCTTTCTAGATGAAAAACTGTTTTTT. Residues: CASSVFLDEKLFF.

In regard to this clone: Germline and junction disagree at one end, which may indicate a read error. The chain carries TRBV5-1 and TRBJ2-5; 11 positions agree with TRBD2. The CDR3 sequence is 14 residues long. CDR1 is SGHRS and CDR2 is YFSETQ in the germline V gene. In DNA, the CDR3 is TGCGCCAGCAGCCCGGGACTAGCGGAAGAGTCCCAGTACTTC. As protein: CASSPGLAEESQYF.

J is TRBJ2-7 and V is TRBV7-2; unclear D gene. Per the germline V gene, CDR1 is SGHTA and CDR2 is FQGNSA. The CDR3 is made up of 14 amino acids. V was clipped by 2 bases and J by 7 bases, with 15 bases between them. In DNA, the CDR3 is TGTGCCAGCAGCTTAAGAAGGAATTCGGGTGAGCAGTACTTC. Its protein is CASSLRRNSGEQYF.

The chain couples TRBV5-1 to TRBJ2-7, with 8 bases that match TRBD1. Germline CDR1 SGHRS, CDR2 YFSETQ. Unmatched junction bases numbered 10, after V lost 4 bases and J lost 7 bases. The CDR3 runs to 14 residues. CDR3 amino acids: CASSITGTGMEQYF. The CDR3 DNA sequence: TGCGCCAGCAGCATTACAGGGACAGGTATGGAGCAGTACTTC. The whole variable domain, filled in from reference TRBV5-1 and TRBJ2-7, reads KAGVTQTPRYLIKTRGQQVTLSCSPISGHRSVSWYQQTPGQGLQFLFEYFSETQRNKGNFPGRFSGRQFSNSRSEMNVSTLELGDSALYLCASSITGTGMEQYFGPGTRLTVT.

The chain uses TRBV7-2 and TRBJ2-7, with TRBD2 matching 10 bases. In germline, CDR1 is SGHTA, CDR2 FQGNSA. V trimming: 2 bases; J trimming: 5 bases; junction bases outside the gene matches: 6. The CDR3 contains 15 residues. The CDR3 spells CASSLTSGELDEQYF. CDR3 DNA sequence: TGTGCCAGCAGCTTAACTAGCGGGGAGCTAGACGAGCAGTACTTC.

V gene TRBV10-3 combines with J gene TRBJ2-7, with TRBD2 identical over 8 bases. Germline loops: CDR1 ENHRY, CDR2 SYGVKD. Trimming removed 3 bases from V and 1 base from J; junction bases left unmatched: 5. This CDR3 has 15 amino acids. The CDR3 bases are TGTGCCATCAGTGATTCGGGACTAGGTTCCTACGAGCAGTACTTC. As protein: CAISDSGLGSYEQYF.

This sequence joins TRBV6-5 and TRBJ2-3; 8 bases map to TRBD2. V dropped 5 bases and J dropped 4; count of bases not matched to a gene: 5. The CDR3 is made up of 14 amino acids. Germline V gene lookup returns CDR1 MNHEY and CDR2 SVGAGI. As DNA, the CDR3 is TGTGCCAGCAGTACGAGCGGGGGAGCAGATACGCAGTATTTT. Amino acids: CASSTSGGADTQYF.

The chain is built from TRBV18 and TRBJ1-1, with unresolved D. Trimming took 3 bases from V and 7 from J, leaving 15 bases between them. The CDR3 covers 14 residues. Germline V gives CDR1 KGHSH, CDR2 LQKENI. The CDR3 spells CASSPGLLRDEAFF. The CDR3 DNA follows: TGTGCCAGCTCACCGGGCCTACTTCGGGATGAAGCTTTCTTT.

The chain is built from TRBV4-1 and TRBJ2-7; no firm D call. The CDR3 runs to 16 residues. V lost 2 bases, J lost 0 bases, and 14 bases lay in between. The germline V gene has CDR1 MGHRA and CDR2 YSYEKL. The CDR3 loop reads CASSQSSPAPSYEQYF. The CDR3 DNA reads as TGCGCCAGCAGCCAAAGTAGCCCGGCACCCTCCTACGAGCAGTACTTC.

The chain is built from TRBV4-3 and TRBJ1-2, with 9 bases aligning to TRBD1. Germline CDR1 reads LGHNA; CDR2 reads YSLEER. The CDR3 covers 15 residues. J lost 2 bases, V lost 1 base, and 2 bases had no gene match. CDR3 nucleotide sequence: TGCGCCAGCAGCCAAGTTACAGGGGGCAACTATGGCTACACCTTC. It specifies CASSQVTGGNYGYTF.

This clone was found once. This CDR3 is CASSVGVSGEQYF. DNA of the CDR3: TGTGCCAGCAGCGTTGGTGTCTCGGGCGAGCAGTACTTC. This chain joins TRBV9 and TRBJ2-7; no clear D gene. CDR1 and CDR2 from the germline V gene are SGDLS and YYNGEE. The CDR3 sequence is 13 residues long. V was cut by 2 bases and J by 6 bases, with 12 bases left in between.

This clone was seen only once. V usage is TRBV10-3 and J usage is TRBJ2-7; 9 bases map to TRBD1. The CDR3 is made up of 15 amino acids. The V gene end was trimmed by 4 bases and the J gene end by 1 base; junction bases not matched to a gene: 5. Germline assignment: CDR1 ENHRY and CDR2 SYGVKD. The CDR3 region is CAISVTGGDSYEQYF. The CDR3 coding sequence is TGTGCCATCAGTGTCACAGGGGGCGATTCCTACGAGCAGTACTTC.